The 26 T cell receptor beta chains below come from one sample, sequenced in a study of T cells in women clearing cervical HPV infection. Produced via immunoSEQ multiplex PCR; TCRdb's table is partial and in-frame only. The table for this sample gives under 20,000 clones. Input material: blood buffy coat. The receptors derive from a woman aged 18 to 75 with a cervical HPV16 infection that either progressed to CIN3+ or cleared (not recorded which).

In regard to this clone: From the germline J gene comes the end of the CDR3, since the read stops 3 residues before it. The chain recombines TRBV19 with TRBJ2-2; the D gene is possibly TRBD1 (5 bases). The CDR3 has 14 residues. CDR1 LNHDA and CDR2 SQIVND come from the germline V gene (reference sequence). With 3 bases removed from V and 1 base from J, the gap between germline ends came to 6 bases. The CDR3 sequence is CASSIGQNTGELFF. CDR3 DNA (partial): TGTGCCAGTAGTATTGGACAGAACACCGGGGAG.

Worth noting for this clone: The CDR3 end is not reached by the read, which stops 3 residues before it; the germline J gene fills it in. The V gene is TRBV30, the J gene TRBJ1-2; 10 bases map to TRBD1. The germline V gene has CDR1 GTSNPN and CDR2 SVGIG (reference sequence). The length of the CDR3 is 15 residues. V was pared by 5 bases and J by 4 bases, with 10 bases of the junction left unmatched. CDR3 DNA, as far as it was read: TGTGCCTGGGGCAGTGGGGACAGGGGTAGCTATGGC. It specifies CAWGSGDRGSYG. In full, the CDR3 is CAWGSGDRGSYGYTF.

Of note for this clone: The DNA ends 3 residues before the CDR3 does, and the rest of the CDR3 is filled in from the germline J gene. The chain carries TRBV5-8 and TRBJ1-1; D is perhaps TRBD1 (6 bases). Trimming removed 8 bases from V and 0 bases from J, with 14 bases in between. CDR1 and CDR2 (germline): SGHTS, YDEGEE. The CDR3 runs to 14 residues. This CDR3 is CASTKGGVNTEAFF. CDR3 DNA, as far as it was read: TGTGCCAGTACCAAGGGGGGGGTGAACACTGAA.

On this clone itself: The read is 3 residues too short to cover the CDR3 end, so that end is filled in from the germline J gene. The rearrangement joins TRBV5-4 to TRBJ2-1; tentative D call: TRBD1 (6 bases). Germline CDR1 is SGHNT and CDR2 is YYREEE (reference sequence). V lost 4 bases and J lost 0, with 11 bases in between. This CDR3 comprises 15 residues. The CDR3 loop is CASSRRDTSYNEQFF. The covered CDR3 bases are TGTGCCAGCAGCCGCCGGGACACCTCCTACAATGAG.

The CDR3 sequence: CASSLTVSDEQYF. CDR3 DNA (partial): TGTGCCAGCTCGTTGACAGTATCCGACGAG. The chain carries TRBV18 and TRBJ2-7; tentatively, D is TRBD1 (5 bases). With the read ending 3 residues before the CDR3 end, the germline J gene is used to fill in that end. The V end was cut by 6 bases, the J end by 5 bases, with 14 bases between. The CDR3 covers 13 residues. Germline CDR1 and CDR2: KGHSH and LQKENI. The complete variable domain, with remaining parts taken from reference TRBV18 and TRBJ2-7, reads NAGVMQNPRHLVRRRGQEARLRCSPMKGHSHVYWYRQLPEEGLKFMVYLQKENIIDESGMPKERFSAEFPKEGPSILRIQQVVRGDSAAYFCASSLTVSDEQYFGPGTRLTVT.

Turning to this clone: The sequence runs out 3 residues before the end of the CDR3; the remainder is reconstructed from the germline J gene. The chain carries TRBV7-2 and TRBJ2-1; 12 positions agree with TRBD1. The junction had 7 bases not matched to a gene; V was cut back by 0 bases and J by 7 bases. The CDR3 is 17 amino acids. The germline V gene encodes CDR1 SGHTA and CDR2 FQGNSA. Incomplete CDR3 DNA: TGTGCCAGCAGCTTAGCGGGGGGGACAGGGGGCGTAAATGAG. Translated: CASSLAGGTGGVNE. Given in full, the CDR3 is CASSLAGGTGGVNEQFF.

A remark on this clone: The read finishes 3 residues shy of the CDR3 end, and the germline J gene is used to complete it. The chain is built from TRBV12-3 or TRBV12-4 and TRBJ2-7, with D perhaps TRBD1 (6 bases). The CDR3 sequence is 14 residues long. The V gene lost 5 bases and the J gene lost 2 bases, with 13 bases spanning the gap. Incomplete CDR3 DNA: TGTGCCAGCAGTCCCGGGACAAAAACCTACGAG. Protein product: CASSPGTKTYE. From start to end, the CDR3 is CASSPGTKTYEQYF.

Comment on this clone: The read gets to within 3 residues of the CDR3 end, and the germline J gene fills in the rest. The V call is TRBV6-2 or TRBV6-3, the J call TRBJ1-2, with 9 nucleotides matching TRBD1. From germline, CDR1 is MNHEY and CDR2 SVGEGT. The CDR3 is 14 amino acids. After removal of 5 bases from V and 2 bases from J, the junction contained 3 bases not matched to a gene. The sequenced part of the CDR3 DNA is TGTGCCAGCAGTCGCGGACAGGGGAACTATGGC. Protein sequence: CASSRGQGNYG. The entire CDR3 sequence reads CASSRGQGNYGYTF.

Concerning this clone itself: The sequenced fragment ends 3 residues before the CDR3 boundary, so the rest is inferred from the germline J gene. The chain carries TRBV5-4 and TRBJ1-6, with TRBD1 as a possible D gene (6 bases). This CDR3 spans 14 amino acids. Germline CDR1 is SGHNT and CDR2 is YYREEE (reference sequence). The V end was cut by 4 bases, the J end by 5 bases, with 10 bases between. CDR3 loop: CASSGGGNNSPLHF. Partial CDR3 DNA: TGTGCCAGCAGCGGAGGGGGAAATAATTCACCC.

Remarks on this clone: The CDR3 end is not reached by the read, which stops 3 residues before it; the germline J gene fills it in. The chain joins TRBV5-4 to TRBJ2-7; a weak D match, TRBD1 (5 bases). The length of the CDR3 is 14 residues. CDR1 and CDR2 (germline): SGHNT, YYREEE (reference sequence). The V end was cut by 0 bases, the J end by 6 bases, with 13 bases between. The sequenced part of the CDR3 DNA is TGTGCCAGCAGCTTGGGGCCGACAGAACGCGAG. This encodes CASSLGPTERE. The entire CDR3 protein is CASSLGPTEREQYF.

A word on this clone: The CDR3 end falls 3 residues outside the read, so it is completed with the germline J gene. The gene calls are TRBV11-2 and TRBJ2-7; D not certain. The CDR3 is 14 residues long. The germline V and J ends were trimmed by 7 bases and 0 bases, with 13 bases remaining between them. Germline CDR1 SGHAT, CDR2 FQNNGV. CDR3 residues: CASTRGRNSYEQYF. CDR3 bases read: TGTGCCAGCACCCGCGGCCGAAACTCCTACGAG.

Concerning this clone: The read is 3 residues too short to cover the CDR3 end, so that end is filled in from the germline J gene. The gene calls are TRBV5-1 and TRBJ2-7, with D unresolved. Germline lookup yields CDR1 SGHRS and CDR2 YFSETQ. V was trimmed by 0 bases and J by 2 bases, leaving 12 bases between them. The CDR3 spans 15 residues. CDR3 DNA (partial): TGCGCCAGCAGCTTGGTAGCCGGAACCGCCTACGAG. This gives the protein CASSLVAGTAYE. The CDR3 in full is CASSLVAGTAYEQYF. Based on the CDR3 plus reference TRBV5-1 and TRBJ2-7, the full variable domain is KAGVTQTPRYLIKTRGQQVTLSCSPISGHRSVSWYQQTPGQGLQFLFEYFSETQRNKGNFPGRFSGRQFSNSRSEMNVSTLELGDSALYLCASSLVAGTAYEQYFGPGTRLTVT.

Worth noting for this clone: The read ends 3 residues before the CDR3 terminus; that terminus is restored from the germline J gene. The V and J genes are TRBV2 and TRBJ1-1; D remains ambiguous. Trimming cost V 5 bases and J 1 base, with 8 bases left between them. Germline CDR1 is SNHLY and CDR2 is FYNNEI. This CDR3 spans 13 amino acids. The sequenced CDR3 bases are TGTGCCAGCAGTACAGAGAGGAACACTGAA. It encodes CASSTERNTE. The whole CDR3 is CASSTERNTEAFF. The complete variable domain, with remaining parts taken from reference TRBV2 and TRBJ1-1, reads EPEVTQTPSHQVTQMGQEVILRCVPISNHLYFYWYRQILGQKVEFLVSFYNNEISEKSEIFDDQFSVERPDGSNFTLKIRSTKLEDSAMYFCASSTERNTEAFFGQGTRLTVV.

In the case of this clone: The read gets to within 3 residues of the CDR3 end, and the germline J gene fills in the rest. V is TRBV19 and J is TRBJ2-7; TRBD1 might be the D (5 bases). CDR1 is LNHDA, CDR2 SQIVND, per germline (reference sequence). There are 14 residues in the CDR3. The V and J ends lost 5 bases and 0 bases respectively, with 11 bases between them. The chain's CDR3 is CASSLPTVSYEQYF. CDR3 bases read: TGTGCCAGTAGTCTCCCGACAGTCTCCTACGAG.

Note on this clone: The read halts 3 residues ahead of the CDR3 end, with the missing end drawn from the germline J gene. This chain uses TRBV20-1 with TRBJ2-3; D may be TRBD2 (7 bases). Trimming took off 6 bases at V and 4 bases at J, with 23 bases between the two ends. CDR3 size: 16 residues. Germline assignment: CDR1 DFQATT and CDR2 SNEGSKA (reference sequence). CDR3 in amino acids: CSAKRGGYLLPDTQYF. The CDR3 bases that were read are TGCAGTGCCAAAAGGGGGGGATACCTACTCCCAGATACG.

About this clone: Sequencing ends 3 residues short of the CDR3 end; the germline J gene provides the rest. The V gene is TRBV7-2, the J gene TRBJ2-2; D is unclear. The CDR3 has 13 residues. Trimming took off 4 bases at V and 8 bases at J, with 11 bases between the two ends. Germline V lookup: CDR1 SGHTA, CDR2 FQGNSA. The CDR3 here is CASSSTRRGELFF. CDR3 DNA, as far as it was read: TGTGCCAGCAGCTCAACCAGGAGAGGGGAG.

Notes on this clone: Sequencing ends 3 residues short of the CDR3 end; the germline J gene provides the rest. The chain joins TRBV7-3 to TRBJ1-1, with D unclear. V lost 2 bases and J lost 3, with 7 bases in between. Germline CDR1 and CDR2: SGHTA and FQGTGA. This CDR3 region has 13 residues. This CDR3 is CASSLETYTEAFF. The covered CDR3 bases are TGTGCCAGCAGCTTAGAGACTTACACTGAA.

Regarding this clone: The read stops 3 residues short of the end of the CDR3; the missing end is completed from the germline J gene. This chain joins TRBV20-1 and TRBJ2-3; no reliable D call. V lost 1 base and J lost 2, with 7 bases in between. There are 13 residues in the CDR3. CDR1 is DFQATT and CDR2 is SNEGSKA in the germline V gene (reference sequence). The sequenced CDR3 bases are TGCAGTGCTAGAGGCACAAACACAGATACG. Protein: CSARGTNTDT. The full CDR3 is CSARGTNTDTQYF.

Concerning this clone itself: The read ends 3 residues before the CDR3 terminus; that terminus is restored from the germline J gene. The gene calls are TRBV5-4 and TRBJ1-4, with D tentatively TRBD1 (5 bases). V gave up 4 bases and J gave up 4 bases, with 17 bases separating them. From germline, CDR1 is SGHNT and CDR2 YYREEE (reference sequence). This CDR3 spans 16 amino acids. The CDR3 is CASSSRQSRVNEKLFF. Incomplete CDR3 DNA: TGTGCCAGCAGCAGTCGACAGTCCAGGGTTAATGAAAAA.

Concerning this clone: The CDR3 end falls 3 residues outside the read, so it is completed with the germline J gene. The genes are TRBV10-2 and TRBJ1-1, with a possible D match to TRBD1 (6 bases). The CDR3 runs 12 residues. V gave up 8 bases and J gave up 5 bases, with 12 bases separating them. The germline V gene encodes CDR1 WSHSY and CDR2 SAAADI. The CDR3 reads CASWGGQTEAFF. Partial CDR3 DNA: TGCGCCAGCTGGGGGGGGCAAACTGAA.

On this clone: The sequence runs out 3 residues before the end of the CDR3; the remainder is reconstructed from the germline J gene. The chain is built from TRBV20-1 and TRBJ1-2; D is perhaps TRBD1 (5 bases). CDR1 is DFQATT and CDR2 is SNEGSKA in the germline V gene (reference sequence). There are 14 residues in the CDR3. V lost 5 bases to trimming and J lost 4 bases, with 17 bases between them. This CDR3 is CSAQLQGFFYGYTF. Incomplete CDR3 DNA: TGCAGTGCTCAACTTCAGGGTTTTTTCTATGGC.

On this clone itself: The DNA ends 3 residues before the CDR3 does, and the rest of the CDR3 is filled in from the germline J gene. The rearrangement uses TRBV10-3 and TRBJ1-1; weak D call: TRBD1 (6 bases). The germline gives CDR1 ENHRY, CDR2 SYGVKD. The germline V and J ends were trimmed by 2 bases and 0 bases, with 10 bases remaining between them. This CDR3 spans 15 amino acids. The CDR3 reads CAISERGGLNTEAFF. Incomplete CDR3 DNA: TGTGCCATCAGTGAGAGGGGGGGCCTGAACACTGAA.

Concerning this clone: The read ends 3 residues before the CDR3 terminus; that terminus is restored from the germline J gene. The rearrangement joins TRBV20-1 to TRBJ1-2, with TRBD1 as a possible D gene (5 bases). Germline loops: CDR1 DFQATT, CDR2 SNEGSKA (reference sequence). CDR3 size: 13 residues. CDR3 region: CSARVGRASDYTF. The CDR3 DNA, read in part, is TGCAGTGCTAGAGTGGGCAGGGCGAGTGAC.

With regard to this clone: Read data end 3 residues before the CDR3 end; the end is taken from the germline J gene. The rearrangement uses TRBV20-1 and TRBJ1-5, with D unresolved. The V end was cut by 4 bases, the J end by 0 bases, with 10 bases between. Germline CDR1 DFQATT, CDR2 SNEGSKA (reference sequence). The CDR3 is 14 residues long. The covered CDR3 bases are TGCAGTGCTATGAGCCAGGTTAGCAATCAGCCC. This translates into CSAMSQVSNQP. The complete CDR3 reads CSAMSQVSNQPQHF.

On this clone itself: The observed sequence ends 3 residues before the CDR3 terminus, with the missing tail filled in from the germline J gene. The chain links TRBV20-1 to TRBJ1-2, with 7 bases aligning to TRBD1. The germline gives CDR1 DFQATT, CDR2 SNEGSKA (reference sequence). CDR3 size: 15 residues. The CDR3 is CSAVNGRGRGGGYTF. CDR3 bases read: TGCAGTGCCGTCAATGGGAGGGGGCGAGGGGGAGGC.

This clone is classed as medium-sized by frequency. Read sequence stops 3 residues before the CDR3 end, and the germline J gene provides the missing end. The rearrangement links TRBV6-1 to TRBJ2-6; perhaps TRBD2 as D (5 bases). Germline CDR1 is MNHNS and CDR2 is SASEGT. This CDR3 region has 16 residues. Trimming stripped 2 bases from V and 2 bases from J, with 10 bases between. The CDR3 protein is CASSERAGTGANVLTF. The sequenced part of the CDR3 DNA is TGTGCCAGCAGTGAAAGGGCGGGTACTGGGGCCAACGTC.